This TCR beta chain was captured by sequencing in a study of cytomegalovirus exposure and HLA in healthy donors. Findings and limits, study-wide: Later analysis demonstrated an association between a missense DCLRE1C variant and TCR beta V- and J-gene trimming. In a later analysis, DRB1 alleles had the most associated TCRs; HLA-C alleles the fewest.

The PCR contained 60 Vbeta and 13 Jbeta primers. In the original processing: In a later analysis, the count reached approximately 80 million unique TCR beta chains, with 9 million to 11 million shared. Profiled with immunoSEQ multiplex PCR; TCRdb holds only in-frame clones, not every one. V and J calls and clone size are copied from that table; D and trimming were computed from the DNA. The repertoire holds around 150,000 clones, with 85% as singletons. The germline V gene encodes CDR1 SGHTA and CDR2 FQGNSA. The CDR3 is 15 amino acids. Unmatched junction bases numbered 6, after V lost 5 bases and J lost 3 bases. This clone has a single count. What it binds is unknown.

The source material was PBMCs. This sequence was found in a man aged 18 to 29 in good health and CMV-seropositive. The genes are TRBV7-2 and TRBJ2-2; 7 nucleotides agree with TRBD2. In DNA form, the CDR3 reads TGTGCCAGCAGCAGTAGCGGGTCCGACACCGGGGAGCTGTTTTTT. Its translation: CASSSSGSDTGELFF.